The 13 T cell receptor beta chains below were found in one sample sequenced in a study of T-cell reconstitution after alpha-beta-depleted transplantation in children. Unique molecular identifiers were incorporated during preparation of the TCRbeta library. TCRdb reanalysed the PCR reads using MiXCR and keeps one entry per CDR3 protein. This sample has around 450,000 distinct CDR3 sequences, with 15% to 20% found just once. The sample was PBMCs, mostly from graft donor cells, taken 360 days after TCRalphabeta/CD19-depleted stem cell transplant. Receptors originate from a boy less than two years old who had a stem cell transplant for Wiskott-Aldrich syndrome, so the T cells may come from the graft donor.

This clonotype was counted a few times. This chain joins TRBV20-1 and TRBJ2-2; D call uncertain. Germline V gene lookup returns CDR1 DFQATT and CDR2 SNEGSKA (reference sequence). CDR3 length: 16 amino acids. V dropped 3 bases and J dropped 2 bases, with 16 bases sitting between them. The CDR3 sequence: CSASGWRSSNTGELFF. CDR3 bases: TGCAGTGCTAGTGGCTGGCGATCCAGTAACACCGGGGAGCTGTTTTTT.

This clonotype was counted a few times. The chain links TRBV15 to TRBJ2-1, with D possibly being TRBD1 (8 bases). The CDR3 length is 14 residues. V lost 8 bases, J lost 4 bases, and 15 bases lay in between. The V gene's germline CDR1 is LNHNV and CDR2 YYDKDF (reference sequence). DNA for the CDR3: TGTGCCACCGCTACAGGGGGGGCGTACAATGAGCAGTTCTTC. This sequence encodes CATATGGAYNEQFF.

This clonotype was counted a few times. The chain couples TRBV10-3 to TRBJ2-5, with D possibly called TRBD1 or TRBD2 (6 bases each). V dropped 5 bases and J dropped 1 base, with 11 bases sitting between them. This CDR3 has 14 residues. Germline values: CDR1 ENHRY, CDR2 SYGVKD. The CDR3, as DNA: TGTGCCATCAGTAATTGGGGGGCCCAAGAGACCCAGTACTTC. It codes for CAISNWGAQETQYF.

This clonotype came up a few times. This chain uses TRBV25-1 with TRBJ2-2; 8 bases fit TRBD1. From germline, CDR1 is MGHDK and CDR2 SYGVNS. The CDR3 length is 14 residues. V lost 6 bases, J lost 3 bases, and 3 bases stayed unmatched. The CDR3 nucleotides read TGTGCCAGCAGAGGACAGGGCCACACCGGGGAGCTGTTTTTT. Protein product: CASRGQGHTGELFF.

Concerning this clonotype: At one of its ends the junction is not consistent with the germline gene, which may arise from a read error. The V and J genes are TRBV19 and TRBJ2-1; 7 positions match TRBD1. The germline gives CDR1 LNHDA, CDR2 SQIVND (reference sequence). The CDR3 has 16 residues. The CDR3 nucleotides read TGTGCCAGTAGTAAGGGGGCTAGAGGCTCCTACAATGAGCAGCTCTTC. Translation: CASSKGARGSYNEQLF.

There are a few counts of this clonotype. The V call is TRBV20-1, the J call TRBJ2-1; 13 bases map to TRBD2. CDR3 length equals 15 residues. Losses at the gene ends were 6 bases for V and 4 bases for J; bases not matched to a gene: 6. Germline assignment: CDR1 DFQATT and CDR2 SNEGSKA (reference sequence). The CDR3, as DNA: TGCAGTGCCACCCCACTAGCGGGAGGGTACAATGAGCAGTTCTTC. It translates to CSATPLAGGYNEQFF.

The CDR3 coding sequence is TGCAGCGTTGAAGTGCGCTTTGCTGACACTGAAGCTTTCTTT. Translating it yields CSVEVRFADTEAFF. The chain employs TRBV29-1 and TRBJ1-1; D unclear. Deletions cut 1 base from V and 3 bases from J, with 12 bases between. Germline V gives CDR1 SQVTM, CDR2 ANQGSEA. The CDR3 extends over 14 amino acids.

This clonotype has a handful of counts. The chain couples TRBV7-8 to TRBJ2-3; 8 bases align to TRBD2. From germline, CDR1 is SGHVS and CDR2 FQNEAQ. CDR3 length: 11 residues. V gave up 10 bases and J gave up 8 bases; unmatched junction bases: 5. CDR3 DNA sequence: TGTGCCACCTCGACTAGCGTTACGCAGTATTTT. It yields the protein CATSTSVTQYF.

This clonotype showed up just a few times. The chain employs TRBV20-1 and TRBJ2-1; D unresolved. Trimming shortened V by 6 bases and J by 1 base, and 22 bases separated the two germline ends. The CDR3 covers 17 residues. The V gene's germline CDR1 is DFQATT and CDR2 SNEGSKA (reference sequence). CDR3 residues: CSATPLGRSPSYNEQFF. CDR3 nucleotide sequence: TGCAGTGCAACTCCTCTAGGACGTAGCCCTTCCTACAATGAGCAGTTCTTC.

Only a few counts were recorded for this clonotype. This rearrangement joins TRBV6-5 to TRBJ2-5; D might be TRBD2 (5 bases). CDR1 and CDR2 (germline): MNHEY, SVGAGI. Trimming left V 0 bases short and J 8 bases short, with 19 bases between. The CDR3 runs to 16 residues. CDR3 residues: CASSYSAVPNHQTQYF. CDR3 coding DNA: TGTGCCAGCAGTTACTCAGCGGTCCCCAACCACCAAACCCAGTACTTC.

The gene calls are TRBV28 and TRBJ2-3, with D tentatively TRBD1 (7 bases). From germline, CDR1 is MDHEN and CDR2 SYDVKM. Trimming took off 6 bases at V and 2 bases at J, with 18 bases between the two ends. This CDR3 has 16 amino acids. CDR3 DNA sequence: TGTGCCAGCAGCCTTGGGGGCAGGGGGGACACAGATACGCAGTATTTT. Its protein product is CASSLGGRGDTDTQYF.

The chain links TRBV7-9 to TRBJ2-1; TRBD2 aligns across 12 bases. Germline values: CDR1 SEHNR, CDR2 FQNEAQ (reference sequence). J lost 5 bases, V lost 3 bases, and 8 bases had no gene match. CDR3 size: 17 residues. CDR3 in DNA: TGTGCCAGCAGCTTTACGGCTAGCGGGGGGGCGCACAATGAGCAGTTCTTC. It translates to CASSFTASGGAHNEQFF. Together with reference TRBV7-9 and TRBJ2-1, the CDR3 gives the full variable domain: DTGVSQNPRHKITKRGQNVTFRCDPISEHNRLYWYRQTLGQGPEFLTYFQNEAQLEKSRLLSDRFSAERPKGSFSTLEIQRTEQGDSAMYLCASSFTASGGAHNEQFFGPGTRLTVL.

The V gene is TRBV7-2, the J gene TRBJ2-5, with 11 bases matching TRBD2. Unmatched junction bases numbered 7, after V lost 2 bases and J lost 5 bases. Germline V CDR1 and CDR2: SGHTA, FQGNSA. This CDR3 comprises 16 residues. The CDR3 sequence: CASSLFSGRAWETQYF. CDR3 DNA: TGTGCCAGCAGCTTATTTAGCGGGAGGGCCTGGGAGACCCAGTACTTC.